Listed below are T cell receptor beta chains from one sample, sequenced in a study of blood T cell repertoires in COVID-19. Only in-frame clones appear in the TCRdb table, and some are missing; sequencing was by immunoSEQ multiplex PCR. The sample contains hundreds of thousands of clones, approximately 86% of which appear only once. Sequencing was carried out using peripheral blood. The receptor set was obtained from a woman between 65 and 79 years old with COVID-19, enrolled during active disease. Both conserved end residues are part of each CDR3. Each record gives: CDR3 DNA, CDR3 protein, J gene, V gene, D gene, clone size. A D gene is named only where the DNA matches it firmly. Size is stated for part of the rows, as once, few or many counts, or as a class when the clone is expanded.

CDR3 DNA: TGTGCCAGCAGCCGGGGGACAGCGGGCGAGCAGTACTTC; CDR3 protein: CASSRGTAGEQYF; J gene: TRBJ2-7; V gene: TRBV3-1/TRBV3-2; D gene: -; clone size: -
CDR3 DNA: TGTGCCTGGAGTCGGGGACTAGCGGCTTTCAATGAGCAGTTCTTC; CDR3 protein: CAWSRGLAAFNEQFF; J gene: TRBJ2-1; V gene: TRBV30; D gene: TRBD2; clone size: -
CDR3 DNA: TGTGCCAGCTCACCATCGGCGGGGGCGAACACTGAAGCTTTCTTT; CDR3 protein: CASSPSAGANTEAFF; J gene: TRBJ1-1; V gene: TRBV18; D gene: -; clone size: once
CDR3 DNA: TGTGCCAGCAGCCTTACTAGCGGGGGGGACACCGGGGAGCTGTTTTTT; CDR3 protein: CASSLTSGGDTGELFF; J gene: TRBJ2-2; V gene: TRBV9; D gene: TRBD2; clone size: -
CDR3 DNA: TGCGCCAGCCGAAGACCCGAGGTAGATGAGCAGTTCTTC; CDR3 protein: CASRRPEVDEQFF; J gene: TRBJ2-1; V gene: TRBV5-1; D gene: -; clone size: -
CDR3 DNA: TGCGCCAGCAGCCACCCGGGACAGGGGTTTCGTGGCTACACCTTC; CDR3 protein: CASSHPGQGFRGYTF; J gene: TRBJ1-2; V gene: TRBV4-1; D gene: TRBD1; clone size: once
CDR3 DNA: TGCGCCAGCAGCCAACCTCCCTACAATGAGCAGTTCTTC; CDR3 protein: CASSQPPYNEQFF; J gene: TRBJ2-1; V gene: TRBV4-3; D gene: -; clone size: -
CDR3 DNA: TGTGCCATCAGTGAGTCGATTTTACGGGACAACGGGAAGGATGGCTACACCTTC; CDR3 protein: CAISESILRDNGKDGYTF; J gene: TRBJ1-2; V gene: TRBV10-3; D gene: -; clone size: -
CDR3 DNA: TGTGCCTGGACAGGGAAAGACTATGGCTACACCTTC; CDR3 protein: CAWTGKDYGYTF; J gene: TRBJ1-2; V gene: TRBV30; D gene: -; clone size: once
CDR3 DNA: TGCGCCAGCAGCCAAGGTCCCGGGACACTCCTGCAGCCCCAGCATTTT; CDR3 protein: CASSQGPGTLLQPQHF; J gene: TRBJ1-5; V gene: TRBV4-1; D gene: -; clone size: -
CDR3 DNA: TGTGCCAGCAGTGTTTCAGGTTGGGGCTACACCTTC; CDR3 protein: CASSVSGWGYTF; J gene: TRBJ1-2; V gene: TRBV27; D gene: -; clone size: few
CDR3 DNA: TGTGCCAGCAGCCTAGGGACAGGGAGATACAATGAGCAGTTCTTC; CDR3 protein: CASSLGTGRYNEQFF; J gene: TRBJ2-1; V gene: TRBV11-2; D gene: TRBD1; clone size: -
CDR3 DNA: TGTGCCAGCAGTCGGCGGATAGGCAATCAGCCCCAGCATTTT; CDR3 protein: CASSRRIGNQPQHF; J gene: TRBJ1-5; V gene: TRBV27; D gene: -; clone size: -
CDR3 DNA: TGTGCCAGCAGTTACGGCGGGGAAACCTACGAGCAGTACTTC; CDR3 protein: CASSYGGETYEQYF; J gene: TRBJ2-7; V gene: TRBV6-2/TRBV6-3; D gene: -; clone size: -
CDR3 DNA: TGTGCCACCCGACCAGGAGGGGCAGAGACCCAGTACTTC; CDR3 protein: CATRPGGAETQYF; J gene: TRBJ2-5; V gene: TRBV24-1; D gene: -; clone size: -
CDR3 DNA: TGTGCCAGCAGCCCCGGGGGATCTGAAGCTTTCTTT; CDR3 protein: CASSPGGSEAFF; J gene: TRBJ1-1; V gene: TRBV7-9; D gene: -; clone size: -
CDR3 DNA: TGTGCCAGCAGCCCCGTCTCTGGAAACACCATATATTTT; CDR3 protein: CASSPVSGNTIYF; J gene: TRBJ1-3; V gene: TRBV5-4; D gene: -; clone size: once
CDR3 DNA: TGTGCTAGTGCCCGCTCGGGGGGGACTGAAGCTTTCTTT; CDR3 protein: CASARSGGTEAFF; J gene: TRBJ1-1; V gene: TRBV12-5; D gene: -; clone size: -
CDR3 DNA: TGTGCCAGCTCACCCCCGACAGGAAATACCTACGAGCAGTACTTC; CDR3 protein: CASSPPTGNTYEQYF; J gene: TRBJ2-7; V gene: TRBV18; D gene: -; clone size: once
CDR3 DNA: TGTGCCAGCAGTTACCCCGAGGGGCTGGGACAATTAGAAGAGACCCAGTACTTC; CDR3 protein: CASSYPEGLGQLEETQYF; J gene: TRBJ2-5; V gene: TRBV6-2/TRBV6-3; D gene: -; clone size: once
CDR3 DNA: TGTGCCAGCGGGACTAGCGTCGAGACCCAGTACTTC; CDR3 protein: CASGTSVETQYF; J gene: TRBJ2-5; V gene: TRBV2; D gene: TRBD2; clone size: -
CDR3 DNA: TGTGCCAGCAGCGTAGAATCCCTAACAGGCCCCTATGGCTACACCTTC; CDR3 protein: CASSVESLTGPYGYTF; J gene: TRBJ1-2; V gene: TRBV9; D gene: -; clone size: -